A single sample is the source of the 14 T cell receptor beta chains below, sequenced in a study of T-cell reconstitution after alpha-beta-depleted transplantation in children. The TCRbeta library was prepared with unique molecular identifiers. One entry per CDR3 protein, called by TCRdb with MiXCR from the PCR reads. Here the sample spans 900,000 or so distinct CDR3 sequences, around 17% being singletons. The source material was PBMCs, mostly from graft donor cells, sampled 360 days after TCRalphabeta/CD19-depleted stem cell transplant. Receptors originate from a male patient between 5 and 17 years old who had a stem cell transplant for acute lymphoblastic leukemia, so the T cells may come from the graft donor.

In this sample, this clonotype turned up many times. The chain links TRBV12-3 or TRBV12-4 to TRBJ2-5; D assignment may be TRBD1 or TRBD2 (5 bases each). This CDR3 spans 12 amino acids. The germline V and J ends were trimmed by 7 bases and 3 bases, with 9 bases remaining between them. The CDR3 region is CASTGTKETQYF. CDR3 bases: TGTGCCAGCACCGGGACCAAAGAGACCCAGTACTTC.

This clonotype has just a few counts. The V and J genes are TRBV5-1 and TRBJ2-2; TRBD2 matches at 10 bases. Germline V CDR1 and CDR2: SGHRS, YFSETQ. Trimming removed 0 bases from V and 5 bases from J; junction bases left unmatched: 10. The CDR3 totals 18 residues. CDR3 residues: CASSLARLAGVGTGELFF. The CDR3 region has the DNA TGCGCCAGCAGCTTGGCCCGTCTAGCGGGAGTCGGAACCGGGGAGCTGTTTTTT.

Only a few counts were recorded for this clonotype. The rearrangement links TRBV12-3 or TRBV12-4 to TRBJ2-5, with D tentatively TRBD2 (6 bases). Between the trimmed V and J ends, which lost 5 bases and 3 bases, there was a span of 16 bases. The CDR3 spans 15 residues. As DNA, the CDR3 is TGTGCCAGCAGTACTCGGGGACTGGTAAAAGAGACCCAGTACTTC. Protein sequence: CASSTRGLVKETQYF.

There are a few counts of this clonotype. The chain is built from TRBV7-2 and TRBJ2-5; 8 nucleotides line up with TRBD1. This CDR3 comprises 15 residues. CDR1 SGHTA and CDR2 FQGNSA come from the germline V gene. V lost 2 bases to trimming and J lost 5 bases; unmatched junction nucleotides: 7. The CDR3 region is CASSLIPGGRETQYF. In DNA form, the CDR3 reads TGTGCCAGCAGCTTAATCCCAGGGGGCAGGGAGACCCAGTACTTC.

In this sample, this clonotype turned up a few times. This chain joins TRBV11-1 and TRBJ1-6, with D uncertain. The CDR3 contains 15 residues. Germline V gene sequence: CDR1 SGHAT, CDR2 FQDESV (reference sequence). V was pared by 2 bases and J by 6 bases, with 11 bases between. The CDR3 here is CASSLQDGVNSPLHF. CDR3 nucleotides: TGTGCCAGCAGCTTACAGGACGGGGTTAATTCACCCCTCCACTTT.

The chain joins TRBV12-3 or TRBV12-4 to TRBJ2-3, with 10 bases identical to TRBD2. J was trimmed by 3 bases and V by 4 bases; bases with no gene match: 13. The CDR3 totals 18 residues. DNA of the CDR3: TGTGCCAGCAGTTCGCCCTGGCTAGCGGGAGTATCGACAGATACGCAGTATTTT. Protein: CASSSPWLAGVSTDTQYF.

The chain combines TRBV7-9 with TRBJ2-7; D possibly corresponds to TRBD1 (5 bases). CDR1 and CDR2 from the germline V gene are SEHNR and FQNEAQ (reference sequence). The germline V and J ends were trimmed by 5 bases and 7 bases, with 15 bases remaining between them. This CDR3 is 13 amino acids long. CDR3 amino acids: CASSPRTTGEQYF. CDR3 DNA sequence: TGTGCCAGCAGCCCTAGGACAACAGGAGAGCAGTACTTC. The variable domain in full, with the rest retrieved from reference TRBV7-9 and TRBJ2-7, is DTGVSQNPRHKITKRGQNVTFRCDPISEHNRLYWYRQTLGQGPEFLTYFQNEAQLEKSRLLSDRFSAERPKGSFSTLEIQRTEQGDSAMYLCASSPRTTGEQYFGPGTRLTVT.

This rearrangement joins TRBV28 to TRBJ2-3; D is undetermined. Deletions cut 9 bases from V and 2 bases from J, with 12 bases between. Germline CDR1 MDHEN, CDR2 SYDVKM. The CDR3 has 13 amino acids. CDR3: CASDFDSTDTQYF. The CDR3 bases are TGTGCCAGTGACTTCGACTCCACAGATACGCAGTATTTT.

There are a few counts of this clonotype. The V call is TRBV5-6, the J call TRBJ1-1; D gene uncertain. CDR3 length: 13 residues. Trimming shortened V by 3 bases and J by 3 bases, and 9 bases separated the two germline ends. CDR1 SGHDT and CDR2 YYEEEE come from the germline V gene. This chain's CDR3 is CASSSSQYTEAFF. CDR3 nucleotides: TGTGCCAGCAGCTCTTCCCAGTACACTGAAGCTTTCTTT.

The chain links TRBV12-3 or TRBV12-4 to TRBJ1-1, with D possibly TRBD1 on 5 matching bases. The ends were cut back, 6 bases at V and 7 bases at J, with 15 bases in the middle. The CDR3 totals 13 residues. The CDR3 reads CASSIIGTDEAFF. CDR3 DNA sequence: TGTGCCAGCAGCATAATCGGGACCGATGAAGCTTTCTTT.

This clonotype occurred once. The V and J genes are TRBV25-1 and TRBJ2-7, with TRBD1 matching 8 bases. CDR1 and CDR2 (germline): MGHDK, SYGVNS. The CDR3 has 12 residues. The junction had 1 base not matched to a gene; V was cut back by 4 bases and J by 5 bases. The CDR3 here is CASSGDRHEQYF. The CDR3 nucleotides read TGTGCCAGCAGTGGGGACAGGCACGAGCAGTACTTC.

V is TRBV5-1 and J is TRBJ2-2; 9 bases match TRBD1. The trim removed 4 bases at V and 9 bases at J, leaving 7 bases unmatched. Per the germline V gene, CDR1 is SGHRS and CDR2 is YFSETQ. The CDR3 runs to 14 residues. The CDR3 sequence: CASSPGQGVRELFF. In DNA form, the CDR3 reads TGCGCCAGCAGCCCGGGACAGGGAGTCCGGGAGCTGTTTTTT.

This clonotype was counted a few times. This chain uses TRBV29-1 with TRBJ2-3, with 11 bases lining up with TRBD2. From germline, CDR1 is SQVTM and CDR2 ANQGSEA. The CDR3 consists of 15 residues. J was trimmed by 2 bases and V by 7 bases; bases with no gene match: 8. The CDR3 is CSADSGRADTDTQYF. The CDR3 region has the DNA TGCAGCGCCGATAGCGGGAGGGCCGACACAGATACGCAGTATTTT.

The chain recombines TRBV12-3 or TRBV12-4 with TRBJ2-7; 8 bases line up with TRBD1. The ends lost 4 bases at V and 3 bases at J; junction bases unmatched: 5. There are 14 residues in the CDR3. CDR3 in DNA: TGTGCCAGCAGTTATAACAGGGGGATCTACGAGCAGTACTTC. As protein: CASSYNRGIYEQYF.